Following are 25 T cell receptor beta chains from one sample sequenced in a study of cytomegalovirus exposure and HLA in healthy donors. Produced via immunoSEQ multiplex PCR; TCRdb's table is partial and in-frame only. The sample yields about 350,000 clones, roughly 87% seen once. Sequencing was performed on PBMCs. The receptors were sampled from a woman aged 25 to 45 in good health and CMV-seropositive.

In DNA form, the CDR3 reads TGTGCCAGCAGCTCAGGACAGGGGAGCTCCTACAATGAGCAGTTCTTC. Amino acid sequence: CASSSGQGSSYNEQFF. The chain uses TRBV5-4 and TRBJ2-1; TRBD1 agrees at 9 bases. V dropped 3 bases and J dropped 0; count of bases not matched to a gene: 4. Per germline, CDR1 SGHNT and CDR2 YYREEE (reference sequence). This CDR3 region has 16 residues.

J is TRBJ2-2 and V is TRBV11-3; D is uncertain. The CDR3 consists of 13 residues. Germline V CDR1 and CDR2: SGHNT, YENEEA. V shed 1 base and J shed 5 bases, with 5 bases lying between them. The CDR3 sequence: CASSLVRTGELFF. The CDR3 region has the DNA TGTGCCAGCAGCTTAGTTAGAACCGGGGAGCTGTTTTTT.

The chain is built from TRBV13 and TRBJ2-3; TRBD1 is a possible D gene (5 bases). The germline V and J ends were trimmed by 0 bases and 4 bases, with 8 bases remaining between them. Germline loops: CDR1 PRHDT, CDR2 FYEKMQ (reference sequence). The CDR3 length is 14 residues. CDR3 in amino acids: CASSLGTVADTQYF. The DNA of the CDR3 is TGTGCCAGCAGCTTAGGGACAGTGGCAGATACGCAGTATTTT.

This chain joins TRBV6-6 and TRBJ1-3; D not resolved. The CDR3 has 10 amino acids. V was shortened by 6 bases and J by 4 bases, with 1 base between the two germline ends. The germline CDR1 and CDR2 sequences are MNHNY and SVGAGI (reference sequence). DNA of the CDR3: TGTGCCAGCAGCGGAAACACCATATATTTT. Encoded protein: CASSGNTIYF.

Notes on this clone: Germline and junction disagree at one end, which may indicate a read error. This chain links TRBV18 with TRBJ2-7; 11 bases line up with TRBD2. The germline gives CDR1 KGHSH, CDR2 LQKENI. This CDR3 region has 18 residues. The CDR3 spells CASSPVPFSGRASDEQYF. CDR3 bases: TGTGCCAGCTCACCTGTCCCCTTTAGCGGGAGGGCCTCCGACGAGCAGTACTTC. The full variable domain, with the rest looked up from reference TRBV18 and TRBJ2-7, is NAGVMQNPRHLVRRRGQEARLRCSPMKGHSHVYWYRQLPEEGLKFMVYLQKENIIDESGMPKERFSAEFPKEGPSILRIQQVVRGDSAAYFCASSPVPFSGRASDEQYFGPGTRLTVT.

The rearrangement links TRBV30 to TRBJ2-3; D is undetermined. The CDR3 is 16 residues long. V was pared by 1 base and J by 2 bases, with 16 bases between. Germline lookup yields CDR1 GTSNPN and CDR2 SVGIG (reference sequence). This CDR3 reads CAWSAPAFRSTDTQYF. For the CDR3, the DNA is TGTGCCTGGAGTGCCCCAGCTTTCCGTTCCACAGATACGCAGTATTTT.

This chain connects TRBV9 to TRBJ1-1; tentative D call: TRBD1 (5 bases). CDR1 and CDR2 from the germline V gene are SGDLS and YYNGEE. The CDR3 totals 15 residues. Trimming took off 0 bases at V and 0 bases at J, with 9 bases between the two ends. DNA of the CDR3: TGTGCCAGCAGCGTAGTAGGGGCGATGAACACTGAAGCTTTCTTT. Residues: CASSVVGAMNTEAFF.

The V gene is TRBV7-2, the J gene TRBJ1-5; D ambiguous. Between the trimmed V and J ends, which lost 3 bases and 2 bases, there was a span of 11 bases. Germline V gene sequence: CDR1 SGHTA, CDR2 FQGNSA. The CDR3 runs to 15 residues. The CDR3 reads CASSLLSRGNQPQHF. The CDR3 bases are TGTGCCAGCAGCTTGTTGTCTAGGGGCAATCAGCCCCAGCATTTT.

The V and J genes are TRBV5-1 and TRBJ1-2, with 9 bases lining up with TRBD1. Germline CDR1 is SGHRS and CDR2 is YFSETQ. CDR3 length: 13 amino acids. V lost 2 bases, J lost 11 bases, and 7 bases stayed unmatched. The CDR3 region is CASSFSQGARYTF. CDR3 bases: TGCGCCAGCAGCTTCTCACAGGGGGCGAGGTACACCTTC.

The CDR3 bases are TGTGCCAGCAGTTACTCGACACAGGGGCACACTGAAGCTTTCTTT. It yields the protein CASSYSTQGHTEAFF. The chain combines TRBV6-5 with TRBJ1-1; 7 nucleotides align to TRBD1. The germline gives CDR1 MNHEY, CDR2 SVGAGI. The CDR3 contains 15 residues. V was pared by 0 bases and J by 3 bases, with 4 bases of the junction left unmatched.

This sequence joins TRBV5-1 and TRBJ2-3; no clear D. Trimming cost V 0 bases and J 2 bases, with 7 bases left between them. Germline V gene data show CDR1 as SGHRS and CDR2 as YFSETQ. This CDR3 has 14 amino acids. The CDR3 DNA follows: TGCGCCAGCAGCTTGGGTCTTCACACAGATACGCAGTATTTT. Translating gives CASSLGLHTDTQYF.

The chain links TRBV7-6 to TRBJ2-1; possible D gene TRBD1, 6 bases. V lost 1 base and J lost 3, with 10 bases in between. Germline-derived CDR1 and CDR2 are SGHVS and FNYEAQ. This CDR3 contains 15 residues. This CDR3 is CASSLVSDSYNEQFF. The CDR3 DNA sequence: TGTGCCAGCAGCTTAGTCTCGGACAGCTACAATGAGCAGTTCTTC.

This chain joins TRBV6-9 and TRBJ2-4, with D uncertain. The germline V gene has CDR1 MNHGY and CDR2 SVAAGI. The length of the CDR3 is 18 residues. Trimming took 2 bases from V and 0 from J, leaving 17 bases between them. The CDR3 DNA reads TGTGCCAGCAGTTATATTCCACGTTACTGGCTAGCCAAAAACATTCAGTACTTC. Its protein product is CASSYIPRYWLAKNIQYF.

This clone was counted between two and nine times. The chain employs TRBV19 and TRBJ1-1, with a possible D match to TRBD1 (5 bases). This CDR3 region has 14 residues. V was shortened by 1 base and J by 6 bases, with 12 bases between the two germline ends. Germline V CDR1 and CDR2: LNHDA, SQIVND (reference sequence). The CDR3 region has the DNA TGTGCCAGTAGTATAGGTTGGGGGGGGTCTGAAGCTTTCTTT. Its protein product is CASSIGWGGSEAFF. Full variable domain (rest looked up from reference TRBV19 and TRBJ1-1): DGGITQSPKYLFRKEGQNVTLSCEQNLNHDAMYWYRQDPGQGLRLIYYSQIVNDFQKGDIAEGYSVSREKKESFPLTVTSAQKNPTAFYLCASSIGWGGSEAFFGQGTRLTVV.

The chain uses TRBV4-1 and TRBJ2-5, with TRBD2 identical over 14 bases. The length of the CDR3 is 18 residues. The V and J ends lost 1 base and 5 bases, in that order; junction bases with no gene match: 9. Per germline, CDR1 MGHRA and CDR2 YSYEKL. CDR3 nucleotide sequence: TGCGCCAGCAGCCAAGGTACGGGACTAGCGGGAGTTCGGGAGACCCAGTACTTC. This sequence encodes CASSQGTGLAGVRETQYF.

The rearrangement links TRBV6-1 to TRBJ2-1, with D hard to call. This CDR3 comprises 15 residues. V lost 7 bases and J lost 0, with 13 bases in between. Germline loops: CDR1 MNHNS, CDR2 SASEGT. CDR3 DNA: TGTGCCAGCATCTCTCTGCTTAGCTCCTACAATGAGCAGTTCTTC. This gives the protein CASISLLSSYNEQFF.

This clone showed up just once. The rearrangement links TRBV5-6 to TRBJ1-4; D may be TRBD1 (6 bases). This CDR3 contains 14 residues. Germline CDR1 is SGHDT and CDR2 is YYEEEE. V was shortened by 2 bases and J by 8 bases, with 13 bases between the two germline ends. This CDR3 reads CASSFERGVEKLFF. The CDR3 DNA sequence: TGTGCCAGCAGCTTTGAGAGGGGGGTCGAAAAACTGTTTTTT.

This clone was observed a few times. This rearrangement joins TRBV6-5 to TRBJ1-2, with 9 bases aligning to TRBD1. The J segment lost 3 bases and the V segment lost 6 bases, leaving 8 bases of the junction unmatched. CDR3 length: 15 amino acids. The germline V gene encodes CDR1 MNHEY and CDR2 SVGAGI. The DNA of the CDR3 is TGTGCCAGCAGGACAGGGGGAGGTCCCTACTATGGCTACACCTTC. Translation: CASRTGGGPYYGYTF.

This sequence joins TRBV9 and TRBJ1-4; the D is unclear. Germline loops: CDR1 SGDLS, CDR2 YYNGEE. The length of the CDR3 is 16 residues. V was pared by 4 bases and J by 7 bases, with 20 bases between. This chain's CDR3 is CASSCIRPLRAEKLFF. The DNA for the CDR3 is TGTGCCAGCAGCTGTATCCGACCCCTGAGGGCTGAAAAACTGTTTTTT.

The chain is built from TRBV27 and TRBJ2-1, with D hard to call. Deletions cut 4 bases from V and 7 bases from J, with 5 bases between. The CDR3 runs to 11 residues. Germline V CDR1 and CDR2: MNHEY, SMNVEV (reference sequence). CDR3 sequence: CASSSGNEQFF. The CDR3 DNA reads TGTGCCAGCAGTTCGGGTAATGAGCAGTTCTTC.

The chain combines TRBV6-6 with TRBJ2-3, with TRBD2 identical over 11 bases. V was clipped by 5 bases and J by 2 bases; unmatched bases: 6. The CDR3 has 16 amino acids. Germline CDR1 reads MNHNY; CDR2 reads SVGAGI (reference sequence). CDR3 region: CASSPLAGGLTDTQYF. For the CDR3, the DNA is TGTGCCAGCAGTCCGCTAGCGGGAGGTCTCACAGATACGCAGTATTTT.

CDR3 protein: CASSQDLPGHSATNEKLFF. The CDR3 bases are TGCGCCAGCAGCCAAGATCTACCGGGACACAGTGCAACTAATGAAAAACTGTTTTTT. The chain recombines TRBV4-3 with TRBJ1-4; D may be TRBD1 (6 bases). This CDR3 is built from 19 residues. CDR1 is LGHNA and CDR2 is YSLEER in the germline V gene. V was cut by 0 bases and J by 0 bases, with 17 bases left in between.

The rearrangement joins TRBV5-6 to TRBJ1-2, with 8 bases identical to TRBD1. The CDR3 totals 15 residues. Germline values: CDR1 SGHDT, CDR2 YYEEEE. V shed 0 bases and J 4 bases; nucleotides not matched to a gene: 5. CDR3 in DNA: TGTGCCAGCAGCTTGGGTCCAGGGGGCACCTATGGCTACACCTTC. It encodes CASSLGPGGTYGYTF.

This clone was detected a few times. In nucleotides, the CDR3 is TGTGCCACCAGCAGAGATGGACAGGGTGATCAGCCCCAGCATTTT. This translates into CATSRDGQGDQPQHF. This rearrangement joins TRBV15 to TRBJ1-5; TRBD1 matches at 8 bases. There are 15 residues in the CDR3. In germline, CDR1 is LNHNV, CDR2 YYDKDF (reference sequence). V shed 0 bases and J 5 bases; nucleotides not matched to a gene: 3.

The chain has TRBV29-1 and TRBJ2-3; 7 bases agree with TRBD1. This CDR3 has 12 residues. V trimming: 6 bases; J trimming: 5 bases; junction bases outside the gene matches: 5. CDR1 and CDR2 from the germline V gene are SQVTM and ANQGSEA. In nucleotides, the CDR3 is TGCAGCGTCGCCACAGGGGTAGATACGCAGTATTTT. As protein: CSVATGVDTQYF.